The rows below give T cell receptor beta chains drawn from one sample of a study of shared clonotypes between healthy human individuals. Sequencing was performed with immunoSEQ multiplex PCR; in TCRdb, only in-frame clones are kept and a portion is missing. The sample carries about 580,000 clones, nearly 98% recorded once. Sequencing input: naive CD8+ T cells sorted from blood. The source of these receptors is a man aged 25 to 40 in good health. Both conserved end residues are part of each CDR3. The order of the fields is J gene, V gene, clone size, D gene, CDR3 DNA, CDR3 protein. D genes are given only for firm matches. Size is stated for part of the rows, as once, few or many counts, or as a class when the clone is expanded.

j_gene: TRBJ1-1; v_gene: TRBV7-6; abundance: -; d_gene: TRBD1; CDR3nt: TGTGCCAGCAGCTTACGACAGGGGAGGGAAACTGAAGCTTTCTTT; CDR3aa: CASSLRQGRETEAFF
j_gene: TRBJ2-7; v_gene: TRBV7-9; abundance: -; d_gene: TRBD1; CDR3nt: TGTGCCAGCAGCACCTCCGGGACAGGGTCCTACGAGCAGTACTTC; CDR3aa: CASSTSGTGSYEQYF
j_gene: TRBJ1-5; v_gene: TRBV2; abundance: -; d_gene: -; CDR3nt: TGTGCCAGCAGTGGGACGGGGGATAATCAGCCCCAGCATTTT; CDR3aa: CASSGTGDNQPQHF
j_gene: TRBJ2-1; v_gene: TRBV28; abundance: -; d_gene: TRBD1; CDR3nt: TGTGCCAGCAGTATGGACAGGGGCTATGAGCAGTTCTTC; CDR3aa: CASSMDRGYEQFF
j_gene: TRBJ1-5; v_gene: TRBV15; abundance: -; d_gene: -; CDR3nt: TGTGCCACCAGCAGAGAAGGTTCGGGCAGACTGCAGCCCCAGCATTTT; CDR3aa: CATSREGSGRLQPQHF
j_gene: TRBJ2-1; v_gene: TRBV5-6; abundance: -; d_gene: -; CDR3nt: TGTGCCAGCAGCTTAGTGGACAATGAGCAGTTCTTC; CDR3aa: CASSLVDNEQFF
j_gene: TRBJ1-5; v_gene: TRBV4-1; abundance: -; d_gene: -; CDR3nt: TGCGCCAGCAGCCAATATGGAGGGTATAGCAATCAGCCCCAGCATTTT; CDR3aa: CASSQYGGYSNQPQHF
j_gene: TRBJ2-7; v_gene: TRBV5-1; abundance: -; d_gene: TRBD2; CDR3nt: TGCGCCAGCAGCGAACTAGCGGGAGAATCCTACGAGCAGTACTTC; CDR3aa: CASSELAGESYEQYF
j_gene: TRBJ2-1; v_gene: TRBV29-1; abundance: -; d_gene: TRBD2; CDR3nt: TGCAGCGTTGGTAGGGCGGGAGCCTCACCCCAGTTCTTC; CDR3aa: CSVGRAGASPQFF
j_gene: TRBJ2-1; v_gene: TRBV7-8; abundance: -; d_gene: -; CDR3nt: TGTGCCAGCAGCTTACGGGTCGACGCGTCGGATCGCAATGAGCAGTTCTTC; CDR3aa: CASSLRVDASDRNEQFF
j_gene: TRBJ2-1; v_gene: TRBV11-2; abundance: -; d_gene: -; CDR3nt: TGTGCCAGCAGCCCGCAGAAGTACTCCTACAATGAGCAGTTCTTC; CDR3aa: CASSPQKYSYNEQFF
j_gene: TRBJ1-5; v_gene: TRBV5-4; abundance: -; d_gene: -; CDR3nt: TGTGCCAGCTTTCACAGGAGGGAGGGAAGGAGCAATCAGCCCCAGCATTTT; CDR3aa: CASFHRREGRSNQPQHF
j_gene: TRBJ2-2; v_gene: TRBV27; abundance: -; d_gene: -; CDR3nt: TGTGCCAGCAGTTTGTCCCCCGGGGCGCCCGGGGAGCTGTTTTTT; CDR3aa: CASSLSPGAPGELFF
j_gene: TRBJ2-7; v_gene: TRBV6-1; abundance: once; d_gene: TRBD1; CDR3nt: TGTGCCAGCAGTGAATTACAGGGGGACGAGCAGTACTTC; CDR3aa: CASSELQGDEQYF
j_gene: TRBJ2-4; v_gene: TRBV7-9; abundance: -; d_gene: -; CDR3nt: TGTGCCAGCGAACCAGGGGCGCCAAACATTCAGTACTTC; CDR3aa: CASEPGAPNIQYF
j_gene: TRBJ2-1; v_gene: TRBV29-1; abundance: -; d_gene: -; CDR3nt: TGCAGCGTTGGGCAGTCCTCCTACAATGAGCAGTTCTTC; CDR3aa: CSVGQSSYNEQFF
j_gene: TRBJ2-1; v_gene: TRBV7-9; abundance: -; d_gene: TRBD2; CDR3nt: TGTGCCAGCAGTCCCACTAGCGGGAGTACAGATGAGCAGTTCTTC; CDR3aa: CASSPTSGSTDEQFF
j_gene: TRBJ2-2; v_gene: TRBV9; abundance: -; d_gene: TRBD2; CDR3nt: TGTGCCAGCAGCCCCGGGACTAGAACCCTCACCGGGGAGCTGTTTTTT; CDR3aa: CASSPGTRTLTGELFF
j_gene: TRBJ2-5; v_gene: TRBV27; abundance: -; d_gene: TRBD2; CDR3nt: TGTGCCAGCAGTCCCGGGAGGGCCTATGAGACCCAGTACTTC; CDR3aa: CASSPGRAYETQYF
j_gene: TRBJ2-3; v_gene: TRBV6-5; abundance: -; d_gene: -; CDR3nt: TGTGCCAGCAGTTACAGGGGCGGGACTGCAGATACGCAGTATTTT; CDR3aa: CASSYRGGTADTQYF
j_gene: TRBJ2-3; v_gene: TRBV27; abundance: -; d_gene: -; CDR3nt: TGTGCCAGCAGTTTGATTGGAGATACGCAGTATTTT; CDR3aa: CASSLIGDTQYF
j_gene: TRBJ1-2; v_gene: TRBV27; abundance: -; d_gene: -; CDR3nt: TGTGCCAGCAGGGGAGATTCTAACTATGGCTACACCTTC; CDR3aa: CASRGDSNYGYTF
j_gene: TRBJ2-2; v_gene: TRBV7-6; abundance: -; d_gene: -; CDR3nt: TGTGCCAGCAGGATAAGATCGGGGGCCGGGGAGCTGTTTTTT; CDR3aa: CASRIRSGAGELFF